The 27 T cell receptor beta chains reported below all come from one sample, sequenced in a study of beta chain features in type 1 diabetes. Study conclusions and caveats: When Type 1 diabetes patients were examined, their TCRB CDR3s proved moderately but significantly shorter in all four CD4+ subsets.

Expressed TCRB transcripts were sequenced after all isolated RNA was converted to cDNA. Here immunoSEQ multiplex PCR was the method, and the copy in TCRdb shows in-frame clones only, minus some. The sample records 120,000 to 150,000 clones, approximately 13% being singletons. These receptors are not linked to any known antigen. Sequenced: central memory CD4+ T cells from blood. The receptors derive from a man between 18 and 35 years old with type 1 diabetes.

In this sample, this clone turned up a few times. The chain links TRBV15 to TRBJ2-3; 9 bases match TRBD2. V lost 5 bases to trimming and J lost 1 base; unmatched junction nucleotides: 7. Per the germline V gene, CDR1 is LNHNV and CDR2 is YYDKDF (reference sequence). The CDR3 totals 16 residues. Here the CDR3 reads CATSASTSGGTDTQYF. The CDR3 bases are TGTGCCACCAGCGCTTCGACTAGCGGTGGCACAGATACGCAGTATTTT.

At least ten counts were recorded for this clone. The V call is TRBV13, the J call TRBJ2-3, with a weak D call TRBD2 (6 bases). The length of the CDR3 is 14 residues. Germline V lookup: CDR1 PRHDT, CDR2 FYEKMQ (reference sequence). The germline V and J ends were trimmed by 4 bases and 0 bases, with 8 bases remaining between them. The CDR3: CASSWGTSTDTQYF. The CDR3 region has the DNA TGTGCCAGCAGCTGGGGGACTAGCACAGATACGCAGTATTTT. Complete variable domain (other parts from reference TRBV13 and TRBJ2-3): AAGVIQSPRHLIKEKRETATLKCYPIPRHDTVYWYQQGPGQDPQFLISFYEKMQSDKGSIPDRFSAQQFSDYHSELNMSSLELGDSALYFCASSWGTSTDTQYFGPGTRLTVL.

This clone has more than one count but fewer than ten. V and J are TRBV2 and TRBJ2-1; 9 nucleotides align to TRBD1. This CDR3 is 13 amino acids long. V dropped 6 bases and J dropped 10; count of bases not matched to a gene: 7. Germline loops: CDR1 SNHLY, CDR2 FYNNEI. CDR3 nucleotide sequence: TGTGCCAGCAGCGGACAGGGGCTCAGGGAGCAGTTCTTC. Its protein product is CASSGQGLREQFF.

Here the CDR3 reads CASSFPSDTQYF. The CDR3 DNA reads as TGTGCCAGCAGCTTTCCCTCGGATACGCAGTATTTT. J is TRBJ2-3 and V is TRBV5-5; D ambiguous. The V end was cut by 2 bases, the J end by 6 bases, with 7 bases between. The CDR3 extends over 12 amino acids. CDR1 is SGHKS, CDR2 YYEKEE, per germline (reference sequence).

In its sample, this clone was seen a few times. V is TRBV25-1 and J is TRBJ1-6, with D possibly TRBD1 on 5 matching bases. V was shortened by 4 bases and J by 5 bases, with 9 bases between the two germline ends. Germline CDR1 reads MGHDK; CDR2 reads SYGVNS. CDR3 length: 14 amino acids. The DNA for the CDR3 is TGTGCCAGCAGTGTGGGGGTGGATAATTCACCCCTCCACTTT. It encodes CASSVGVDNSPLHF.

A remark on this clone: A read error may account for a junction end that differs from germline. The chain recombines TRBV7-9 with TRBJ2-2; 7 bases are a match to TRBD1. This CDR3 contains 14 residues. The germline CDR1 and CDR2 sequences are SEHNR and FQNEAQ (reference sequence). The CDR3 sequence: CSSSRQGMSGELFF. The CDR3 DNA reads TGTTCCAGCAGCCGACAGGGAATGTCCGGGGAGCTGTTTTTT.

As for this clone: This sequence may be a read error, since a much larger clone differs from it by one base. The chain uses TRBV14 and TRBJ2-2; possibly TRBD1 for D (6 bases). The CDR3 is made up of 17 amino acids. The V gene lost 4 bases and the J gene lost 4 bases, with 19 bases spanning the gap. CDR1 is SGHDN and CDR2 is FVKESK in the germline V gene. The CDR3 DNA follows: TGTGCCAGCAGCCGACCAGCCGGGGCAGGGGCCACCGGGGAGCTGTTTTTT. It specifies CASSRPAGAGATGELFF.

The chain carries TRBV18 and TRBJ2-7, with 10 bases matching TRBD1. The CDR3 runs 14 residues. Germline values: CDR1 KGHSH, CDR2 LQKENI. V lost 3 bases to trimming and J lost 5 bases; unmatched junction nucleotides: 4. The CDR3: CASSPAGTGDEQYF. The CDR3 nucleotides read TGTGCCAGCTCACCGGCCGGGACAGGGGACGAGCAGTACTTC.

The rearrangement joins TRBV4-2 to TRBJ2-1; no definite D call. CDR1 is LGHNA and CDR2 is YNFKEQ in the germline V gene. V was trimmed by 5 bases and J by 8 bases, leaving 16 bases between them. The CDR3 is 14 residues long. The CDR3 reads CASSFGSGGDEQFF. CDR3 DNA sequence: TGTGCCAGCAGCTTCGGGTCGGGTGGGGATGAGCAGTTCTTC.

There are a few counts of this clone. The genes are TRBV5-6 and TRBJ1-2, with D unclear. There are 12 residues in the CDR3. Between the trimmed V and J ends, which lost 1 base and 3 bases, there was a span of 4 bases. Germline CDR1 reads SGHDT; CDR2 reads YYEEEE. The CDR3 protein is CASSLRYYGYTF. The CDR3 bases are TGTGCCAGCAGCTTGCGGTACTATGGCTACACCTTC.

In this sample, this clone turned up a few times. Other DNA sequences in this sample translate to the same CDR3. V is TRBV6-5 and J is TRBJ2-7; D is tentatively TRBD1 or TRBD2 (5 bases each). Trimming removed 5 bases from V and 3 bases from J, with 11 bases in between. The CDR3 is made up of 13 amino acids. Germline CDR1 is MNHEY and CDR2 is SVGAGI. As DNA, the CDR3 is TGTGCCAGCAGTCGGGACCCGGACTACGAGCAGTACTTC. It yields the protein CASSRDPDYEQYF.

The genes are TRBV5-4 and TRBJ1-6, with D possibly being TRBD1 (5 bases). V was trimmed by 7 bases and J by 4 bases, leaving 12 bases between them. The CDR3 has 14 amino acids. The germline V gene encodes CDR1 SGHNT and CDR2 YYREEE (reference sequence). The CDR3 nucleotides read TGTGCCAGCGGCACCGACAGTTATAATTCACCCCTCCACTTT. Its translation: CASGTDSYNSPLHF.

This clone turned up a few times. The chain recombines TRBV18 with TRBJ1-3; no reliable D call. CDR3 length: 15 amino acids. CDR1 is KGHSH and CDR2 is LQKENI in the germline V gene. Trimming cost V 6 bases and J 0 bases, with 12 bases left between them. CDR3 in amino acids: CASSPQADSGNTIYF. The CDR3 DNA follows: TGTGCCAGCTCCCCGCAGGCTGACTCTGGAAACACCATATATTTT.

This CDR3 is CASSLDPYRGRDQPQHF. CDR3 DNA: TGTGCCAGCAGCTTGGATCCGTACAGGGGCCGCGATCAGCCCCAGCATTTT. V and J are TRBV5-8 and TRBJ1-5, with 7 bases fitting TRBD1. This CDR3 is built from 17 residues. Losses at the gene ends were 0 bases for V and 5 bases for J; bases not matched to a gene: 11. Germline V lookup: CDR1 SGHTS, CDR2 YDEGEE.

The chain is built from TRBV5-6 and TRBJ2-1; D may correspond to TRBD1 or TRBD2 (6 bases each). Germline V CDR1 and CDR2: SGHDT, YYEEEE. CDR3 length equals 15 residues. The V and J ends lost 4 bases and 2 bases respectively, with 13 bases between them. The CDR3 DNA reads as TGTGCCAGCAGCCCTTTAGGGGGGACCTACAATGAGCAGTTCTTC. Amino acids: CASSPLGGTYNEQFF.

This chain connects TRBV7-3 to TRBJ2-3; either TRBD1 or TRBD2 may supply D (5 bases each). Trimming shortened V by 5 bases and J by 2 bases, and 14 bases separated the two germline ends. The CDR3 runs 15 residues. The germline V gene has CDR1 SGHTA and CDR2 FQGTGA. The CDR3 coding sequence is TGTGCCAGCAGCCCAACAGGTGGGACCACAGATACGCAGTATTTT. Translating gives CASSPTGGTTDTQYF.

J is TRBJ1-4 and V is TRBV30; TRBD1 agrees at 10 bases. Germline lookup yields CDR1 GTSNPN and CDR2 SVGIG (reference sequence). The CDR3 loop spans 14 amino acids. The J segment lost 7 bases and the V segment lost 4 bases, leaving 6 bases of the junction unmatched. CDR3 sequence: CAWTSGQGVEKLFF. The CDR3 DNA is TGTGCCTGGACAAGTGGACAGGGGGTTGAAAAACTGTTTTTT.

CDR3 DNA sequence: TGTGCCAGCAGTTACTCAGGGGGAACTAGCGCGAATGAGCAGTTCTTC. Its protein is CASSYSGGTSANEQFF. V and J are TRBV6-5 and TRBJ2-1; D is possibly TRBD2 (7 bases). The V and J ends lost 0 bases and 7 bases respectively, with 16 bases between them. Germline V gene lookup returns CDR1 MNHEY and CDR2 SVGAGI. The CDR3 has 16 residues.

The CDR3 DNA reads as TGTGCCAGTAGTATGATCGGAGGAGGCCAGCCCCAGCATTTT. This codes for CASSMIGGGQPQHF. The chain employs TRBV19 and TRBJ1-5, with D uncertain. V lost 3 bases, J lost 7 bases, and 13 bases lay in between. CDR1 is LNHDA, CDR2 SQIVND, per germline (reference sequence). The CDR3 sequence is 14 residues long.

The rearrangement joins TRBV30 to TRBJ2-3, with 10 bases identical to TRBD1. The CDR3 has 15 residues. V shed 2 bases and J 1 base; nucleotides not matched to a gene: 3. Germline V CDR1 and CDR2: GTSNPN, SVGIG (reference sequence). As DNA, the CDR3 is TGTGCCTGGAGTCCCGGGACAGGGGGCACAGATACGCAGTATTTT. It encodes CAWSPGTGGTDTQYF. Drawing the rest from reference TRBV30 and TRBJ2-3, the complete variable domain is SQTIHQWPATLVQPVGSPLSLECTVEGTSNPNLYWYRQAAGRGLQLLFYSVGIGQISSEVPQNLSASRPQDRQFILSSKKLLLSDSGFYLCAWSPGTGGTDTQYFGPGTRLTVL.

This clone came up a few times. This sequence joins TRBV7-2 and TRBJ1-1, with 7 bases identical to TRBD1. Germline loops: CDR1 SGHTA, CDR2 FQGNSA. V dropped 3 bases and J dropped 7; count of bases not matched to a gene: 14. The CDR3 contains 16 residues. The CDR3 DNA reads TGTGCCAGCAGCTTCTCCTTGACCACGACAGGGCGTGAAGCTTTCTTT. Its protein product is CASSFSLTTTGREAFF. Full variable domain (missing parts from reference TRBV7-2 and TRBJ1-1): GAGVSQSPSNKVTEKGKDVELRCDPISGHTALYWYRQSLGQGLEFLIYFQGNSAPDKSGLPSDRFSAERTGGSVSTLTIQRTQQEDSAVYLCASSFSLTTTGREAFFGQGTRLTVV.

This clone was counted a few times. Other DNA sequences within the sample encode an identical CDR3. The rearrangement joins TRBV27 to TRBJ2-7; 10 bases align to TRBD1. V shed 5 bases, J shed 5 bases, and the junction held 6 bases outside the gene matches. From germline, CDR1 is MNHEY and CDR2 SMNVEV (reference sequence). This CDR3 has 14 residues. The CDR3 DNA reads as TGTGCCAGCAGTCCACGGGACAGGGGAAACGAGCAGTACTTC. This codes for CASSPRDRGNEQYF.

This clone was observed a few times. The V and J genes are TRBV4-2 and TRBJ1-6, with TRBD1 as a possible D gene (6 bases). CDR3 size: 15 residues. The V gene lost 2 bases and the J gene lost 10 bases, with 15 bases spanning the gap. In germline, CDR1 is LGHNA, CDR2 YNFKEQ. The CDR3 sequence is CASSQYYRDDSPLHF. Written as DNA, the CDR3 is TGTGCCAGCAGCCAATATTACAGGGACGACTCACCCCTCCACTTT.

This clone has a count of ten or more. The rearrangement links TRBV30 to TRBJ1-2; D gene unclear. There are 13 residues in the CDR3. CDR1 is GTSNPN, CDR2 SVGIG, per germline (reference sequence). Trimming left V 4 bases short and J 4 bases short, with 13 bases between. Written as DNA, the CDR3 is TGTGCCTGGACACTCTCTCAAGGCTATGGCTACACCTTC. Amino acids: CAWTLSQGYGYTF. Looking up the rest from reference TRBV30 and TRBJ1-2 gives the full variable domain: SQTIHQWPATLVQPVGSPLSLECTVEGTSNPNLYWYRQAAGRGLQLLFYSVGIGQISSEVPQNLSASRPQDRQFILSSKKLLLSDSGFYLCAWTLSQGYGYTFGSGTRLTVV.

The chain joins TRBV5-1 to TRBJ1-6; D might be TRBD1 (5 bases). Germline CDR1 is SGHRS and CDR2 is YFSETQ. The CDR3 covers 18 residues. V was clipped by 4 bases and J by 2 bases, with 19 bases between them. The DNA of the CDR3 is TGCGCCAGCAGCCGCACCGCCCAGGGACTCACCTATAATTCACCCCTCCACTTT. It encodes CASSRTAQGLTYNSPLHF.

This chain connects TRBV4-2 to TRBJ1-4, with 11 positions matching TRBD1. V was clipped by 0 bases and J by 2 bases; unmatched bases: 14. Germline lookup yields CDR1 LGHNA and CDR2 YNFKEQ. This CDR3 contains 21 residues. The CDR3 DNA reads as TGTGCCAGCAGCCAAGATGGGCCGGACAGGGGGCGCCGAGGGACTAATGAAAAACTGTTTTTT. It translates to CASSQDGPDRGRRGTNEKLFF.

The J gene is TRBJ2-5, the V gene TRBV6-5; 10 bases align to TRBD1. The germline CDR1 and CDR2 sequences are MNHEY and SVGAGI. J lost 4 bases, V lost 8 bases, and 7 bases had no gene match. The CDR3 length is 14 residues. For the CDR3, the DNA is TGTGCCAGCTACGGACAGGGGGGACGAGAGACCCAGTACTTC. Translation gives CASYGQGGRETQYF.